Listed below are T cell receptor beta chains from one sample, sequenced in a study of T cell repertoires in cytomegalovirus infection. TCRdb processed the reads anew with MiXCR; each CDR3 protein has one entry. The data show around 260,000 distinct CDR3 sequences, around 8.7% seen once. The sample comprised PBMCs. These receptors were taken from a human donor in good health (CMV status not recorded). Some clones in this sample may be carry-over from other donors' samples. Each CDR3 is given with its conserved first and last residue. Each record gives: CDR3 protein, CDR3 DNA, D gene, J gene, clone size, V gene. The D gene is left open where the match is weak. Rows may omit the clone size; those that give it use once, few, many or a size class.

CASSLIDNSPLHF TGTGCCAGCAGCTTAATAGATAATTCACCCCTCCACTTT - TRBJ1-6 many TRBV11-2
CASSFNQRTEAFF TGTGCCAGCAGTTTTAACCAAAGGACTGAAGCTTTCTTT - TRBJ1-1 many TRBV12-3/TRBV12-4
CASSDGTGVDEQYF TGTGCCAGCAGCGACGGGACAGGGGTGGACGAGCAGTACTTC TRBD1 TRBJ2-7 - TRBV9
CASQGVDTDTQYF TGTGCCTCACAGGGGGTAGACACAGATACGCAGTATTTT TRBD1 TRBJ2-3 many TRBV12-3/TRBV12-4
CASSEAGRTLYTF TGTGCCAGCAGCGAAGCCGGGAGAACCCTCTACACCTTC - TRBJ1-2 few TRBV9
CASRPENYGYTF TGCGCCAGCAGGCCCGAAAACTATGGCTACACCTTC - TRBJ1-2 - TRBV5-1
CASSLGGQNSPLHF TGTGCCAGCAGTTTGGGGGGGCAGAATTCACCCCTCCACTTT - TRBJ1-6 many TRBV12-3/TRBV12-4
CASTARLAGANSYEQYF TGTGCCAGCACCGCGAGACTAGCGGGGGCCAACTCCTACGAGCAGTACTTC TRBD2 TRBJ2-7 - TRBV12-3/TRBV12-4
CASSFGALGYTF TGCGCCAGCAGCTTCGGGGCGCTTGGCTACACCTTC - TRBJ1-2 - TRBV5-1
CASSLGGGSYEQYF TGTGCCAGCAGCTTAGGTGGCGGCTCCTACGAGCAGTACTTC - TRBJ2-7 many TRBV7-2
CASSRDLAGGQETQYF TGTGCCAGCAGCCGGGACTTAGCGGGGGGGCAAGAGACCCAGTACTTC TRBD2 TRBJ2-5 many TRBV11-2
CASSLTSGGAYTQDTQYF TGTGCCAGCAGCCTCACTAGCGGGGGGGCTTATACACAAGATACGCAGTATTTT TRBD2 TRBJ2-3 few TRBV7-9
CASSSLGERTEAFF TGTGCCAGCAGCTCTCTCGGGGAGAGGACTGAAGCTTTCTTT - TRBJ1-1 many TRBV28
CASSPPGVTEAFF TGTGCCAGCAGCCCTCCAGGGGTCACTGAAGCTTTCTTT - TRBJ1-1 many TRBV7-8
CASPGQGNSYEQYF TGTGCCAGCCCTGGACAGGGGAACTCCTACGAGCAGTACTTC TRBD1 TRBJ2-7 many TRBV28
CASHSGGPGAGRGEQFF TGTGCCAGCCACTCAGGGGGTCCGGGGGCAGGGCGGGGTGAGCAGTTCTTC - TRBJ2-1 - TRBV28
CASSLTIPGQGAMNTEAFF TGCGCCAGCAGTCTAACTATACCGGGACAGGGGGCGATGAACACTGAAGCTTTCTTT TRBD1 TRBJ1-1 many TRBV23-1
CASSLKLAPEGEQYF TGTGCCAGCAGCTTAAAGCTAGCCCCGGAGGGCGAGCAGTACTTC - TRBJ2-7 many TRBV7-2
CASNPGGSAYEQYF TGTGCCAGCAACCCTGGCGGGAGCGCCTACGAGCAGTACTTC TRBD2 TRBJ2-7 few TRBV7-6
CASSSATPPGTPGNTIYF TGTGCCAGCAGTTCCGCAACCCCTCCCGGGACCCCTGGAAACACCATATATTTT - TRBJ1-3 few TRBV6-5
CASSLSGGQETQYF TGTGCCAGCAGTCTTAGCGGGGGGCAAGAGACCCAGTACTTC TRBD2 TRBJ2-5 many TRBV6-2/TRBV6-3
CASSGRSGGPGQPQHF TGTGCCAGCAGCGGGAGATCAGGGGGCCCAGGCCAGCCCCAGCATTTT TRBD1 TRBJ1-5 - TRBV5-5
CASSPHPGGNTGELFF TGTGCCAGCAGCCCCCACCCAGGGGGGAACACCGGGGAGCTGTTTTTT TRBD1 TRBJ2-2 many TRBV7-2
CASSQLTGYEQYF TGTGCCAGCAGCCAACTAACAGGCTACGAGCAGTACTTC - TRBJ2-7 few TRBV3-1
CASGRTNTGELFF TGTGCCTCGGGACGGACGAACACCGGGGAGCTGTTTTTT - TRBJ2-2 few TRBV19
CASSSTSSEQYF TGTGCCAGCAGCTCCACTAGCTCCGAGCAGTACTTC - TRBJ2-7 many TRBV12-3/TRBV12-4
CASSQDYSTDTQYF TGCGCCAGCAGCCAGGATTATAGCACAGATACGCAGTATTTT - TRBJ2-3 many TRBV4-1
CASSQPRTGRGVTEAFF TGTGCCAGCAGTCAACCCAGGACAGGCCGCGGGGTCACTGAAGCTTTCTTT TRBD1 TRBJ1-1 many TRBV6-8
CASSRGNRDRGAEQYF TGTGCCAGCAGCCGGGGGAACCGGGACAGGGGTGCCGAGCAGTACTTC TRBD1 TRBJ2-7 - TRBV9
CASSSDLGRIEQFF TGTGCCAGCAGCTCTGACCTAGGGCGGATTGAGCAGTTCTTC - TRBJ2-1 many TRBV7-2
CASSGPLGTGGSYNSPLHF TGTGCCAGCAGCGGACCCCTCGGGACAGGGGGTTCCTATAATTCACCCCTCCACTTT TRBD1 TRBJ1-6 many TRBV7-2
CASSVQGASGANVLTF TGTGCCAGCAGTGTACAGGGGGCGTCTGGGGCCAACGTCCTGACTTTC TRBD1 TRBJ2-6 many TRBV6-6
CASSLSAVSYEQYF TGTGCCAGCAGCTTATCTGCGGTTTCCTACGAGCAGTACTTC - TRBJ2-7 many TRBV7-2
CASSLAWSSYNEQFF TGTGCCAGCAGCTTAGCCTGGAGCTCGTACAATGAGCAGTTCTTC - TRBJ2-1 many TRBV7-2
CASRTPRGGQGGAAFF TGTGCCAGCAGAACCCCCCGAGGGGGACAGGGAGGGGCAGCTTTCTTT TRBD1 TRBJ1-1 - TRBV6-2/TRBV6-3
CASSLSRVSSYEQYF TGTGCCAGCAGCTTATCGCGGGTCAGCTCCTACGAGCAGTACTTC - TRBJ2-7 many TRBV7-2
CASSLTQRGFDEQYF TGTGCCAGCAGCTTAACCCAGCGGGGTTTTGACGAGCAGTACTTC TRBD2 TRBJ2-7 many TRBV7-2
CASSYPRGVGNEQFF TGTGCCAGCAGCTACCCCAGGGGGGTGGGCAATGAGCAGTTCTTC - TRBJ2-1 many TRBV7-2
CASSLGLAGVEQYF TGTGCCAGCAGCTTAGGACTAGCGGGAGTCGAGCAGTACTTC TRBD2 TRBJ2-7 many TRBV7-2
CASRPREQNYGYTF TGTGCCAGCAGGCCACGAGAACAGAACTATGGCTACACCTTC - TRBJ1-2 few TRBV5-4
CASSRQGDIQYF TGTGCCAGCAGTCGACAGGGAGACATTCAGTACTTC TRBD1 TRBJ2-4 many TRBV6-2/TRBV6-3
CASSLTPGQPQHF TGTGCCAGCAGCTTAACTCCGGGTCAGCCCCAGCATTTT - TRBJ1-5 many TRBV7-3
CASSRLSGQASGSQETQYF TGCGCCAGCAGCCGTTTGAGTGGTCAGGCTAGCGGGAGCCAAGAGACCCAGTACTTC TRBD2 TRBJ2-5 - TRBV5-1
CASSKGRYEQYF TGTGCCAGCTCAAAAGGGCGGTACGAGCAGTACTTC - TRBJ2-7 few TRBV28
CASGYDRPGEQYF TGTGCTAGTGGATACGACAGGCCCGGGGAGCAGTACTTC - TRBJ2-7 - TRBV12-5
CASSRRLAGANEQFF TGTGCCAGCAGCCGTAGACTAGCGGGAGCCAATGAGCAGTTCTTC TRBD2 TRBJ2-1 many TRBV2
CASSTLPGETRTDTQYF TGTGCCAGCAGCACCTTACCCGGGGAAACTCGCACAGATACGCAGTATTTT - TRBJ2-3 many TRBV7-6
CSVDDRRSRETQYF TGCAGCGTGGACGACAGAAGATCGAGAGAGACCCAGTACTTC - TRBJ2-5 many TRBV29-1
CASSPLDSRSGNTIYF TGTGCCAGCAGCCCCTTGGACTCCCGCTCTGGAAACACCATATATTTT - TRBJ1-3 many TRBV7-6
CSASGSSSYNEQFF TGCAGTGCTAGCGGGAGTAGCTCCTACAATGAGCAGTTCTTC - TRBJ2-1 - TRBV20-1